One sample yielded the 3 T cell receptor delta chains listed below, sequenced in a study of γδ T cells in repeated Plasmodium falciparum infection. Gammadelta T cells were flow-sorted from PBMC into Vgamma9/Vdelta2+ and Vdelta2-negative populations for bulk analysis. TCRdb reprocessed the multiplex PCR reads through CATT. The repertoire holds tens of thousands of delta-chain clones, with around 1.5% as singletons. The sequenced sample was gamma-delta T cells from blood. The receptor set was obtained from a pool of human donors (malaria-infected and uninfected, not separated).

This clone has more than one count but fewer than ten. This sequence is one base from a far larger clone and is likely a read error. The same CDR3 can be traced to other DNA sequences in this sample. This chain links TRDV1 with TRDJ1, with a weak D call TRDD3 (7 bases). This CDR3 is built from 28 residues. Trimming pared 1 base from V and 4 bases from J, leaving 52 bases between. CDR1 and CDR2 (germline): TSWWSYY, QGS. The CDR3 reads CALGERKDERGKSLRIPRGGWSVDKLIF. As DNA, the CDR3 is TGTGCTCTTGGGGAACGAAAGGACGAGAGGGGAAAGTCCCTACGTATTCCTAGGGGGGGATGGTCGGTCGATAAACTCATCTTT.

The sample holds a few counts of this clone. This DNA translates differently at residue 5 from the TCRdb protein, which is that of a much larger clone; a read error is likely, and the protein shown is the DNA's own translation. The rearrangement joins TRDV2 to TRDJ1; 10 nucleotides line up with TRDD3. Germline-derived CDR1 and CDR2 are GEAIGNYY and EKD. This CDR3 spans 14 amino acids. V was pared by 2 bases and J by 7 bases, with 6 bases of the junction left unmatched. The CDR3 reads CACDKLGDSSKLIF. In DNA form, the CDR3 reads TGTGCCTGTGACAAACTGGGGGATTCGAGTAAACTCATCTTT.

This clone was recorded a few times. A far larger clone is one nucleotide away, so this likely arose from a read error. Other DNA sequences in the sample encode the same CDR3. This chain joins TRDV3 and TRDJ1; D not resolved. Germline V gene data show CDR1 as TVYSNPD and CDR2 as GDNSRS (reference sequence). This CDR3 has 12 amino acids. V dropped 5 bases and J dropped 5 bases, with 15 bases sitting between them. CDR3 bases: TGTGCCCGCCGGGGCTGGACTGATAAACTCATCTTT. This gives the protein CARRGWTDKLIF.